This TCR beta chain originates from a study of T cells after yellow fever vaccination. Study summary: The authors prepared low-cell-number fractions using SMART-Seq v4 Ultra Low Input. Findings and caveats of the study: Only a minor proportion of clonotypes was detected across both CD4 and CD8 compartments. Detected again after the booster were most primary-vaccination clones, at 95% to 98% CD4 and 88% CD8.

UMIs and a universal primer site were added when TCR cDNA was made by 5'RACE template switching. TCRdb passed the 5' RACE reads through MiXCR, listing each CDR3 protein once. The sample has under 300,000 distinct CDR3 sequences; 6.5% to 8.5% are singletons. Notes on this clonotype: Its antigen remains unidentified.

Trimming took off 1 base at V and 8 bases at J, with 12 bases between the two ends. This CDR3 contains 14 residues. Germline CDR1 SEHNR, CDR2 FQNEAQ (reference sequence). The V gene is TRBV7-9, the J gene TRBJ2-1; D perhaps matches TRBD2 (6 bases). The material was CD4+ T cells sorted from PBMCs, obtained 15 days after the yellow fever booster vaccination. This clonotype originated in a man under 40 who received the YFV17D yellow fever vaccine. The DNA of the CDR3 is TGTGCCAGCAGCTTAGGGGGTAGCGGACATGAGCAGTTCTTC. Protein product: CASSLGGSGHEQFF.